This T cell receptor beta chain was recovered during a study of blood T cells in healthy people across ages. Study results and limitations: While age rose, TCR beta diversity per million T cells dropped in a roughly linear way. One million T cells yielded diversity estimates that were considered underestimates.

A second PCR, run for about 7 to 11 cycles, used a sample-barcoded 5' primer plus a J-beta primer mix. The template-switch adaptor, which had 12 random nucleotides, put a tag on each cDNA molecule. TCRdb re-derived calls from the 5' RACE reads in MiXCR, one entry per CDR3 protein. Among hundreds of thousands of distinct CDR3 sequences listed, roughly 21% were seen once. Looked up from germline, CDR1 is SQVTM and CDR2 is ANQGSEA. Between the trimmed V and J ends, which lost 1 base and 3 bases, there was a span of 6 bases. The CDR3 has 13 residues. This clonotype was counted between two and nine times. The target antigen is unknown.

The rearrangement uses TRBV29-1 and TRBJ1-4, with unresolved D. Sequenced material: blood. This receptor was taken from a man in his 70s in good health. The chain's CDR3 is CSVEGGANEKLFF. The CDR3 DNA reads as TGCAGCGTTGAAGGTGGGGCTAATGAAAAACTGTTTTTT.